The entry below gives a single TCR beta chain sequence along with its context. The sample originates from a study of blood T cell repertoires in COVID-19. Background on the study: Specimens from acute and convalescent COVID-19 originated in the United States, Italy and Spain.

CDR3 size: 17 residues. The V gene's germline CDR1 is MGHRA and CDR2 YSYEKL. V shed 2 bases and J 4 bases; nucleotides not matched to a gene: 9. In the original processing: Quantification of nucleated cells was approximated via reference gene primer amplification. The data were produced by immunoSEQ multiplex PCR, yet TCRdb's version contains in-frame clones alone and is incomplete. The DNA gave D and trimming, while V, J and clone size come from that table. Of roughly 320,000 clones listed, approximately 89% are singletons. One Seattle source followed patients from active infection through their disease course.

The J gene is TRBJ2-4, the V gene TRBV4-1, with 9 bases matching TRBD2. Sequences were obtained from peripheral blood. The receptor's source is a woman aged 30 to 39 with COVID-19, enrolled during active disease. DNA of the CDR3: TGCGCCAGCAGCCAACTGGGACTCAGCGGGGGGAAAAACATTCAGTACTTC. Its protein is CASSQLGLSGGKNIQYF.